The clone carrying this T cell receptor beta chain came up a few times. Its specificity is not known. The sample comes from a study of beta chain features in type 1 diabetes. The investigators reverse transcribed all of the isolated RNA, so they sequenced expressed TCRB transcripts. Measured with immunoSEQ multiplex PCR; TCRdb has only the in-frame clones, and not every one. The table shows over 150,000 clones, with 13% occurring only once. Study-wide results and caveats: HLA influence on TCRB rearrangement stayed unresolved here. Patients' naive, central memory and regulatory TCRB repertoires appeared more alike than those of healthy donors.

The CDR3 loop spans 15 amino acids. Trimming shortened V by 3 bases and J by 4 bases, and 18 bases separated the two germline ends. The germline V gene encodes CDR1 SQVTM and CDR2 ANQGSEA. The sequencing input was central memory CD4+ T cells from blood. The gene calls are TRBV29-1 and TRBJ1-2, with D possibly matching TRBD1 (6 bases). This receptor was identified in a woman younger than 35 in good health. CDR3 nucleotides: TGCAGCGTTGAGGGTAGGACAGACCGGCTCTATGGCTACACCTTC. It yields the protein CSVEGRTDRLYGYTF.